The present TCR beta chain was sequenced within a study of blood T cell repertoires in COVID-19. Study as a whole: Whether acute or convalescent, the COVID-19 samples came from the United States, Italy and Spain.

Germline loops: CDR1 SGHTA, CDR2 FQGNSA. J lost 2 bases, V lost 3 bases, and 15 bases had no gene match. This CDR3 spans 19 amino acids. Here immunoSEQ multiplex PCR was the method, and the copy in TCRdb shows in-frame clones only, minus some. The sample has under 150,000 clones, about 85% seen once. This clone has more than one count but fewer than ten. The gene calls are TRBV7-2 and TRBJ2-1; 8 positions agree with TRBD2. Sample: peripheral blood. The clonotype was recovered from a human donor in a cohort sampled during active COVID-19. CDR3 loop: CASSLGAGGGPRAYNEQFF. The DNA for the CDR3 is TGTGCCAGCAGCTTGGGTGCGGGCGGGGGGCCCCGGGCCTACAATGAGCAGTTCTTC.